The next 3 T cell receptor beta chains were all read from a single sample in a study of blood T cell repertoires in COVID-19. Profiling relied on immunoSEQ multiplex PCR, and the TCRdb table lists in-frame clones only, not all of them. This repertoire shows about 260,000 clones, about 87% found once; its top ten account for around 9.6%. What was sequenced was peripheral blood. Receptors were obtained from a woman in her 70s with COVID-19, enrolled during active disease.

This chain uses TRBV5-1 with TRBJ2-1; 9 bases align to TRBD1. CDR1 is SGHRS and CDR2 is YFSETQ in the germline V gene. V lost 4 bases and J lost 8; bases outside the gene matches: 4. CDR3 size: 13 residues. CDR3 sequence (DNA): TGCGCCAGCAGCCTGGACAGGGGCTATGAGCAGTTCTTC. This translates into CASSLDRGYEQFF.

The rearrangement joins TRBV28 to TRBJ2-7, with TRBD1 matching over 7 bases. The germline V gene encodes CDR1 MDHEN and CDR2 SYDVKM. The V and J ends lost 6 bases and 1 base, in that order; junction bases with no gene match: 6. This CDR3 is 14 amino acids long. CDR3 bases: TGTGCCAGCAGAACCGGGACAGATTCCTACGAGCAGTACTTC. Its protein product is CASRTGTDSYEQYF.

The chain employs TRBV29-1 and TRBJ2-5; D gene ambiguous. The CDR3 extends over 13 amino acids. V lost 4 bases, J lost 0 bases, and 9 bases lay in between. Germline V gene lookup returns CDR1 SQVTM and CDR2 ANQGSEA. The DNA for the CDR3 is TGCAGCGTTGGGCCTGCGGACCAAGAGACCCAGTACTTC. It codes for CSVGPADQETQYF.